Sequencing of this TCR beta chain was carried out in a study of T cell clonality in common variable immunodeficiency. Overall study results and limits: Common variable immunodeficiency TCR beta sequences reportedly had fewer deletions and N-nucleotide insertions.

This clone was recorded many times. Antigen unknown. All CVID subjects were on immunoglobulin replacement for at least one year. Equal genomic DNA amounts from CVID and control samples were sequenced. Some clones are missing from TCRdb's copy, which holds only in-frame ones; the method was immunoSEQ multiplex PCR. This table holds some 25,000 clones with no singletons; the top ten claim nearly 25%. Sequences were obtained from peripheral blood mononuclear cells. The sequence was obtained from a human donor with common variable immunodeficiency.

Here the CDR3 reads CASSRTGVETEAFF. CDR3 bases read: TGCGCCAGCAGCCGGACAGGGGTAGAAACTGAA. The J gene is TRBJ1-1, the V gene TRBV5-1, with 9 bases aligning to TRBD1. Sequencing ends 3 residues short of the CDR3 end; the germline J gene provides the rest. This CDR3 contains 14 residues. V lost 4 bases to trimming and J lost 5 bases; unmatched junction nucleotides: 6. Germline V gene sequence: CDR1 SGHRS, CDR2 YFSETQ.